This T cell receptor (beta chain) was sequenced in a study of cytomegalovirus exposure and HLA in healthy donors. Notes on the study in general: The investigators catalogued some 150 TCR beta chains as cytomegalovirus-associated. A later analysis reportedly found fewer N-insertions in an Asian-associated ancestry cluster than the roughly 680-donor mean. Clonal expansion was found to be greater in HLA-associated TCR beta chains than in equally common others in a later analysis.

V dropped 7 bases and J dropped 7; count of bases not matched to a gene: 4. CDR3 size: 12 residues. The V gene's germline CDR1 is MDHEN and CDR2 SYDVKM. Comments on this clone: Its antigen is undetermined.

A multiplex PCR was run with 60 Vbeta primers and 13 Jbeta primers. Sequencing was performed with immunoSEQ multiplex PCR; in TCRdb, only in-frame clones are kept and a portion is missing. Of some 120,000 clones listed, around 83% are singletons. The receptor was derived from a young woman in good health and CMV-seropositive. Input material: PBMCs. The V gene is TRBV28, the J gene TRBJ2-3; 8 nucleotides line up with TRBD2. Here the CDR3 reads CASNLAGYTQYF. CDR3 DNA: TGTGCCAGCAACTTAGCGGGGTATACGCAGTATTTT. The full variable domain, with the rest looked up from reference TRBV28 and TRBJ2-3, is DVKVTQSSRYLVKRTGEKVFLECVQDMDHENMFWYRQDPGLGLRLIYFSYDVKMKEKGDIPEGYSVSREKKERFSLILESASTNQTSMYLCASNLAGYTQYFGPGTRLTVL.